This T cell receptor beta chain derives from a study of Graves' ophthalmopathy and Graves' hyperthyroidism. With a duration under 3 months, ophthalmopathy in the donors showed moderate-to-severe activity, CAS ≥3 and NOSPECS ≥4. Orbital computed tomography, thyroid ultrasound, TRAb, serum thyroxine and clinical symptoms formed the basis of diagnosis. CDR1 is LNHNV and CDR2 is YYDKDF in the germline V gene (reference sequence). CDR3 length: 14 amino acids. Trimming removed 0 bases at V and 5 bases at J, with 10 bases between. Amplification targeted the TCR beta CDR3 regions, with RNA transcripts as the source material. Following a first-round RT-PCR that used HTBI primers, a second-round multiplex PCR was carried out. TCRdb re-called the multiplex PCR reads with MiXCR, one entry per CDR3 protein. The sample records 150,000 to 200,000 distinct CDR3 sequences, approximately 38% being singletons.

Sequences were obtained from peripheral blood. The clonotype was recovered from a woman aged 40-49 years with Graves' ophthalmopathy. The chain employs TRBV15 and TRBJ2-5; possible D gene TRBD2, 6 bases. The CDR3 sequence: CATSRDRGRETQYF. In DNA form, the CDR3 reads TGTGCCACCAGCAGAGATCGAGGGAGGGAGACCCAGTACTTC.